This T cell receptor beta chain derives from a study of cytomegalovirus exposure and HLA in healthy donors. For the study at large: A previous analysis identified approximately 110 million unique TCR beta sequences derived from approximately 190 million T cells. Study-wide results and limits: In a later analysis, a missense DCLRE1C variant was linked to TCR beta V- and J-gene trimming. The authors listed 164 TCR beta chains as cytomegalovirus-associated.

Trimming stripped 6 bases from V and 3 bases from J, with 12 bases between. The CDR3 has 13 residues. The germline V gene encodes CDR1 MNHNS and CDR2 SASEGT. PCR amplification relied on 60 Vbeta primers (plus 13 Jbeta primers). Sequencing was performed with immunoSEQ multiplex PCR; in TCRdb, only in-frame clones are kept and a portion is missing. The table records 160,000 or so clones, 80% of them present only once. This clone was detected only a few times. Its antigen is undetermined. The sequence derives from a male donor in good health and CMV-seropositive. The sequenced sample was PBMCs. V usage is TRBV6-1 and J usage is TRBJ2-7, with D perhaps TRBD2 (6 bases). CDR3 amino acids: CASRTGTLYEQYF. In DNA, the CDR3 is TGTGCCAGCAGAACCGGGACTCTCTACGAGCAGTACTTC.